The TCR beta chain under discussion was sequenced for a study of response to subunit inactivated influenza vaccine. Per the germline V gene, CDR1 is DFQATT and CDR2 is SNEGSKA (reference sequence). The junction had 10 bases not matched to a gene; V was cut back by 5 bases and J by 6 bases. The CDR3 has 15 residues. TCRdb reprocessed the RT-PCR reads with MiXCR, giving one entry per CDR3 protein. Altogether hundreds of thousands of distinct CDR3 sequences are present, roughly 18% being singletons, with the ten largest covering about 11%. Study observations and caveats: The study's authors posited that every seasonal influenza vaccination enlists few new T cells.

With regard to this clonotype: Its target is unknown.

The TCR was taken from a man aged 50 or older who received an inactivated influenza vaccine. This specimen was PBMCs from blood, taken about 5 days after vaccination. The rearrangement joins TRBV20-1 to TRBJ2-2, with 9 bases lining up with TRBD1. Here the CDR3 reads CSAGTGPPRSGELFF. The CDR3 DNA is TGCAGTGCTGGGACAGGGCCCCCGAGGTCCGGGGAGCTGTTTTTT.